The rows below give T cell receptor beta chains drawn from one sample of a study of T cells after yellow fever vaccination. TCRdb itself ran the 5' RACE reads through MiXCR, one entry per CDR3 protein. This sample has fewer than 450,000 distinct CDR3 sequences, with 9.5% to 13% found just once. Sequencing used PBMCs, obtained on the day of the first yellow fever vaccination. The origin of the receptors is a man in his late teens or twenties who received the YFV17D yellow fever vaccine. CDR3s include the opening cysteine and the closing phenylalanine or tryptophan. Fields, in order: clone size, D gene, J gene, V gene, CDR3 DNA, CDR3 protein. D genes are given only for firm matches. Size values are once, few and many counts, or a class for expanded clones, and some rows have none.

clone_size: .; d_call: .; j_call: TRBJ2-7; v_call: TRBV19; cdr3_nt: TGTGCCAGTAGTATCGGGCCAGCTTCCGCCTACGAGCAGTACTTC; cdr3_aa: CASSIGPASAYEQYF
clone_size: .; d_call: TRBD1; j_call: TRBJ1-6; v_call: TRBV4-3; cdr3_nt: TGCGCCAGCAGCCAAGAAGAGACAGGGAGTTCACCCCTCTACTTT; cdr3_aa: CASSQEETGSSPLYF
clone_size: many; d_call: .; j_call: TRBJ2-5; v_call: TRBV6-1; cdr3_nt: TGTGCCAGCCCCGTAGGGACTGGGAGCGGGTACCAAGAGACCCAGTACTTC; cdr3_aa: CASPVGTGSGYQETQYF
clone_size: .; d_call: .; j_call: TRBJ2-6; v_call: TRBV9; cdr3_nt: TGTGCCAGCAGCGTAGGACTAGGCGGGGCCAACGTCCTGACTTTC; cdr3_aa: CASSVGLGGANVLTF
clone_size: few; d_call: .; j_call: TRBJ1-1; v_call: TRBV5-1; cdr3_nt: TGCGCCAGCAGCTTGGCCCCGGGCTCGGGCACTGAAGCTTTCTTT; cdr3_aa: CASSLAPGSGTEAFF
clone_size: .; d_call: TRBD1; j_call: TRBJ2-3; v_call: TRBV4-3; cdr3_nt: TGCGCCAGCAGCCGTGGCACAGGGGGCACGGCAGATACGCAGTATTTT; cdr3_aa: CASSRGTGGTADTQYF
clone_size: .; d_call: .; j_call: TRBJ1-1; v_call: TRBV9; cdr3_nt: TGTGCCAGCAGCGTAGGCGGCGTTTTGAACACTGAAGCTTTCTTT; cdr3_aa: CASSVGGVLNTEAFF
clone_size: few; d_call: TRBD1; j_call: TRBJ2-2; v_call: TRBV11-2; cdr3_nt: TGTGCCAGCACCCACCTGGGGGACAGGGGGCTTGGCGGGGAGCTGTTTTTT; cdr3_aa: CASTHLGDRGLGGELFF
clone_size: many; d_call: .; j_call: TRBJ2-4; v_call: TRBV24-1; cdr3_nt: TGTGCCACCAGTGTGTGGGTCTTACTAGCCAAAAACATTCAGTACTTC; cdr3_aa: CATSVWVLLAKNIQYF
clone_size: .; d_call: .; j_call: TRBJ2-1; v_call: TRBV20-1; cdr3_nt: TGCAGTGCTAGAGGGTATGAGCAGTTCTTC; cdr3_aa: CSARGYEQFF
clone_size: .; d_call: .; j_call: TRBJ2-2; v_call: TRBV18; cdr3_nt: TGTGCCAGCTCACCACAGGCAGGACCAAACACCGGGGAGCTGTTTTTT; cdr3_aa: CASSPQAGPNTGELFF
clone_size: .; d_call: TRBD2; j_call: TRBJ2-1; v_call: TRBV20-1; cdr3_nt: TGCAGTGCTAGAGATCCAAGCGGGGGGGCAAATGAGCAGTTCTTC; cdr3_aa: CSARDPSGGANEQFF
clone_size: few; d_call: TRBD2; j_call: TRBJ2-1; v_call: TRBV20-1; cdr3_nt: TGCAGTGCTCGGACTAGCGGGTACAATGAGCAGTTCTTC; cdr3_aa: CSARTSGYNEQFF
clone_size: .; d_call: .; j_call: TRBJ1-2; v_call: TRBV25-1; cdr3_nt: TGTGCCAGCAGTGGGAATACCGATCGCTACACCTTC; cdr3_aa: CASSGNTDRYTF
clone_size: few; d_call: TRBD1; j_call: TRBJ1-1; v_call: TRBV29-1; cdr3_nt: TGCAGCGTTGACGGGACAGGGGGCTATACTGAAGCTTTCTTT; cdr3_aa: CSVDGTGGYTEAFF
clone_size: .; d_call: .; j_call: TRBJ1-4; v_call: TRBV7-2; cdr3_nt: TGTGCCAGCAGCCTACGCGGGGCTAATGAAAAACTGTTTTTT; cdr3_aa: CASSLRGANEKLFF
clone_size: .; d_call: TRBD1; j_call: TRBJ1-2; v_call: TRBV4-3; cdr3_nt: TGCGCCAGCAGCCAAGATAGTCCAGGGGGATATGGCTACACCTTC; cdr3_aa: CASSQDSPGGYGYTF
clone_size: .; d_call: .; j_call: TRBJ2-2; v_call: TRBV5-1; cdr3_nt: TGCGCCAGCAGCGGTACTAGTACTACCACCGGGGAGCTGTTTTTT; cdr3_aa: CASSGTSTTTGELFF
clone_size: many; d_call: TRBD2; j_call: TRBJ2-1; v_call: TRBV5-1; cdr3_nt: TGCGCCAGCAGCGGGACCGCTAGCGGGCCGCTCCTTTCCTTGCAGTTCTTC; cdr3_aa: CASSGTASGPLLSLQFF
clone_size: .; d_call: .; j_call: TRBJ1-1; v_call: TRBV29-1; cdr3_nt: TGCAGCGTGCACCTCTCCGGCGCACCCTTAACGCCTGAAGCTTTCTTT; cdr3_aa: CSVHLSGAPLTPEAFF
clone_size: .; d_call: .; j_call: TRBJ2-7; v_call: TRBV20-1; cdr3_nt: TGCAGTGCTAGAGCCCTCGAGGACTTTCCCGAGCAGTACTTC; cdr3_aa: CSARALEDFPEQYF
clone_size: few; d_call: .; j_call: TRBJ2-5; v_call: TRBV20-1; cdr3_nt: TGCAGTGCTTCCGGGACCCTCGTGGGAGAGACCCAGTACTTC; cdr3_aa: CSASGTLVGETQYF
clone_size: .; d_call: TRBD1; j_call: TRBJ1-2; v_call: TRBV2; cdr3_nt: TGTGCCAGCAGTGGGACAGGGGGCCAGAGTGGCTACACCTTC; cdr3_aa: CASSGTGGQSGYTF
clone_size: .; d_call: TRBD1; j_call: TRBJ1-5; v_call: TRBV27; cdr3_nt: TGTGCCAGCCGAATAGGGACAGTGCTATGGTTACAGCCCCAGCATTTT; cdr3_aa: CASRIGTVLWLQPQHF
clone_size: few; d_call: .; j_call: TRBJ2-5; v_call: TRBV6-5; cdr3_nt: TGTGCCACCCAGACTTTTCAAGAGACCCAGTACTTC; cdr3_aa: CATQTFQETQYF
clone_size: .; d_call: TRBD2; j_call: TRBJ2-4; v_call: TRBV10-3; cdr3_nt: TGTGCCATCAGTGAAACACCGGGGCTAGCGGGCCTAGCCAAAAACATTCAGTACTTC; cdr3_aa: CAISETPGLAGLAKNIQYF
clone_size: .; d_call: .; j_call: TRBJ2-1; v_call: TRBV7-3; cdr3_nt: TGTGCCAGCAGCCCACAGGGTAGGGGTGAGCAGTTCTTC; cdr3_aa: CASSPQGRGEQFF
clone_size: many; d_call: TRBD2; j_call: TRBJ2-5; v_call: TRBV5-5; cdr3_nt: TGTGCCAGCAGCCCGGGGGGAATAGAAGAGACCCAGTACTTC; cdr3_aa: CASSPGGIEETQYF
clone_size: .; d_call: .; j_call: TRBJ2-3; v_call: TRBV12-3/TRBV12-4; cdr3_nt: TGTGCCAGCAGTCATCCAGGACTAAGCACAGATACGCAGTATTTT; cdr3_aa: CASSHPGLSTDTQYF
clone_size: few; d_call: .; j_call: TRBJ2-5; v_call: TRBV28; cdr3_nt: TGTGCCAGTCAAAGGGGGGAGACCCAGTACTTC; cdr3_aa: CASQRGETQYF
clone_size: .; d_call: TRBD2; j_call: TRBJ2-1; v_call: TRBV4-2; cdr3_nt: TGTGCCAGCAGCCAAGTAGGGACTAGCGGGGGAAATGAGCAGTTCTTC; cdr3_aa: CASSQVGTSGGNEQFF
clone_size: many; d_call: TRBD2; j_call: TRBJ2-1; v_call: TRBV20-1; cdr3_nt: TGCAGTGCCTTAGCGGGGGGGCGGGACAATGAGCAGTTCTTC; cdr3_aa: CSALAGGRDNEQFF
clone_size: few; d_call: TRBD1; j_call: TRBJ1-2; v_call: TRBV6-5; cdr3_nt: TGTGCCAGCAGTTACTCGCCGGGGCCAGGGGGCTACTATGGCTACACCTTC; cdr3_aa: CASSYSPGPGGYYGYTF
clone_size: few; d_call: .; j_call: TRBJ1-1; v_call: TRBV20-1; cdr3_nt: TGCAGTGCCAATGGGTTGGGGGCGGGCACTGAAGCTTTCTTT; cdr3_aa: CSANGLGAGTEAFF
clone_size: few; d_call: TRBD1; j_call: TRBJ2-7; v_call: TRBV28; cdr3_nt: TGTGCCAGCAGTTTATCCTCGACAGGGGGCCTCTCCTACGAGCAGTACTTC; cdr3_aa: CASSLSSTGGLSYEQYF